This record concerns one T cell receptor (beta chain) sequence. The target of this receptor is not known. Base qualities are not at hand, and no much larger clone is one base apart. The germline V gene gives CDR1 as SNHLY and CDR2 as FYNNEI. Including cysteine and phenylalanine, the CDR3 has 15 amino acids. Only CDR3 DNA is held: 45 bases, read in frame from base 1. V and J are trimmed by 6 bases and 7 bases, and the gene matches miss 10 bases of the junction. This record comes from a study of beta chain features in type 1 diabetes (dated by TCRdb to the late 2010s). Regarding the research as a whole: No differences in mean age, gender distribution, total cell number or subset yield were found between patients and healthy donors. Regulatory and stem cell-like memory subsets were obtained from only 8 patients and roughly eight healthy donors, while naive and central memory subsets were obtained from all 30 or so donors. In the study, TCRB repertoires of sorted circulating CD4+ T cell subsets from recently diagnosed type 1 diabetes patients were compared with those of matched healthy donors. A total of some 100,000,000 sorted cells were examined across all samples, and the number of cells per subset was strongly correlated with RNA yield.

Each donor gave one peripheral blood draw, averaging approximately 120 mL, which was collected into heparinised tubes. A BD FACSAria II and a panel including CD45RO, CCR7, CD25, CD127, CD95 and CD27 were used to sort naive, central memory, regulatory and stem cell-like memory CD4+ T cells. All sorted populations exceeded 98% purity. PBMCs were isolated right away by Lymphoprep density gradient centrifugation and were stained directly, without culture. To minimize batch effects, samples were stained and sorted in pairs, one healthy donor with one patient per experiment. The High Capacity cDNA Reverse Transcription Kit was used to reverse transcribe all of the isolated RNA, meaning that expressed TCRB transcripts were what got sequenced. Deep immunoSEQ sequencing was performed on naive, central memory and regulatory T cell samples, with an average of roughly 4 million total reads per sample. Sorted cells were lysed in RLT buffer, and RNA was extracted using DNase-treated RNeasy Micro or Mini kits according to cell number. To prevent cross-contamination, every cell subset was processed on its own, while patient and healthy donor samples were processed together. The immunoSEQ multiplex PCR was used to amplify TCRB sequences from cDNA, yielding 87-bp fragments that span the CDR3 region. The amplicons were sequenced using the Illumina HiSeq platform. Regarding the original processing steps: Synthetic template baselines were used to correct PCR bias computationally, reads within Hamming distance 2 were collapsed, and singletons that could not be merged were discarded. By aligning reads against IMGT, V, D and J genes, CDR3 length, and insertions or deletions at six rearrangement sites were assigned. Within each subset, clonotype counts were normalized to sorted cell number, and only after that were true diversity and Gini coefficients computed with the tcR R package. Repertoire sharing was quantified using the overlap coefficient calculated on TCRB nucleotide sequences. As a proxy for the pre-selection repertoire, out-of-frame TCRB sequences from naive cells were analyzed. What TCRdb holds here is the immuneACCESS table cut down to in-frame rearrangements. Part of the clones is not present; checked against another copy, under half of the missing clones reflect an unresolved V gene, and the others are unexplained. That table gives V, J and clone size, and the DNA gave D and trimming. The sample profile shows about 340,000 clones; about 14% of them were found once. The ten largest clones represent about 0.016% of the sample.

What the work shows at the level of the full study, not this receptor alone: PCR may preferentially amplify shorter templates, but because patient and control samples were amplified and corrected together, any resulting skew would affect both groups equally. Naive, central memory and regulatory TCRB repertoires appeared to be more alike among patients than among healthy donors. Sequencing cDNA rather than genomic DNA could over-represent highly expressing activated cells, although activation and CD3 levels did not differ between groups. In all four CD4+ subsets, TCRB CDR3 length was moderately but significantly shorter in type 1 diabetes patients. At VDJ recombination sites, type 1 diabetes patients had fewer insertions and more deleted nucleotides, which implies abnormalities in thymic rearrangement. Only small numbers of individuals were included in the HLA sub-analyses, which left unresolved whether HLA type had any influence on TCRB rearrangement.

The rearranged segments are TRBV2 and TRBJ2-1; the central 9 bases match TRBD1. The receptor was isolated from a woman aged 18 to 35 with type 1 diabetes. Sequences were obtained from naive CD4+ T cells from blood. The sample's cell subset or site, from its label and the paper: true naive CD4+ T cells. The nucleotide sequence is TGTGCCAGCAGACACCGGGACAGGGCAGTGAATGAGCAGTTCTTC. Its translation reads: CASRHRDRAVNEQFF. Joined to the reference TRBV2 and TRBJ2-1 proteins, this CDR3 gives the full variable domain: EPEVTQTPSHQVTQMGQEVILRCVPISNHLYFYWYRQILGQKVEFLVSFYNNEISEKSEIFDDQFSVERPDGSNFTLKIRSTKLEDSAMYFCASRHRDRAVNEQFFGPGTRLTVL.